This T cell receptor (beta chain) was recorded in a study of blood T cell repertoires in COVID-19. About the research overall: Either two negative PCRs, clearance, or symptom resolution qualified Cohort 3 donors as recovered. There were acute and convalescent COVID-19 samples, and they came from the United States, Italy and Spain.

Germline V gives CDR1 GTSNPN, CDR2 SVGIG (reference sequence). The CDR3 covers 14 residues. Losses at the gene ends were 4 bases for V and 7 bases for J; bases not matched to a gene: 7. Across about two dozen US areas, participants ranged in age from about 18 to 89 years. Some clones are missing from TCRdb's copy, which holds only in-frame ones; the method was immunoSEQ multiplex PCR. The sample shows some 300,000 clones, 88% of them seen only once. This clonotype originated in an older woman in a cohort exposed to, infected with or recovered from COVID-19 (not recorded which). Sequencing was performed on PBMCs or T cells enriched from blood (not recorded which). The chain has TRBV30 and TRBJ1-6, with 7 bases lining up with TRBD1. The chain's CDR3 is CAWTPGGWNSPLHF. CDR3 DNA: TGTGCCTGGACCCCAGGGGGTTGGAATTCACCCCTCCACTTT.